This T cell receptor beta chain originates from a study of PD-L1 blockade in urothelial cancer. Study results and caveats: Below-median pretreatment blood TCR clonality predicted better survival.

Described time point: peripheral blood 6 weeks after treatment start. CDR3 size: 13 residues. TCRdb's copy holds only in-frame clones and misses some; the assay was immunoSEQ multiplex PCR. The sample comprises around 93,000 clones, around four fifths of which are singletons, and approximately 8% rests with the top ten. About this clone itself: The antigen is not known.

The material was PBMCs, obtained around atezolizumab (anti-PD-L1) treatment. The chain recombines TRBV21-1 with TRBJ2-3; the table's D call of TRBD1 was not tested on the DNA. TRBV21-1 is a pseudogene segment. The TCR originated in a man in his 70s with urothelial cancer. CDR3: CASTGQGTDTQYF. The CDR3 DNA sequence: TGTGCCAGCACGGGACAGGGCACAGATACGCAGTATTTT.